This TCR beta chain was retrieved from a study of T cell changes during pregnancy in multiple sclerosis. Germline V lookup: CDR1 SGHDN, CDR2 FVKESK. V shed 1 base, J shed 2 bases, and the junction held 5 bases outside the gene matches. There are 16 residues in the CDR3. Generated by immunoSEQ multiplex PCR, the TCRdb table keeps only in-frame clones and is missing some. Found here are tens of thousands of clones, around 90% of them singletons; the top ten hold 1.5%. V usage is TRBV14 and J usage is TRBJ2-3, with 8 bases that match TRBD1. The source is a female donor with multiple sclerosis, enrolled in a pregnancy study. The sample was peripheral blood, taken in the first trimester of pregnancy. The CDR3, as DNA: TGTGCCAGCAGCCAAGCGCGACAGGGGTCCACAGATACGCAGTATTTT. As protein: CASSQARQGSTDTQYF. The whole variable domain, filled in from reference TRBV14 and TRBJ2-3, reads EAGVTQFPSHSVIEKGQTVTLRCDPISGHDNLYWYRRVMGKEIKFLLHFVKESKQDESGMPNNRFLAERTGGTYSTLKVQPAELEDSGVYFCASSQARQGSTDTQYFGPGTRLTVL.